These 3 T cell receptor beta chains were sequenced from one sample in a study of blood T cell repertoires in COVID-19. TCRdb keeps only in-frame clones here, not all; method: immunoSEQ multiplex PCR. This sample yields 70,000 to 80,000 clones, of which around 79% are seen a single time; over 8.5% belongs to the top ten. The sequencing input was peripheral blood. These TCRs come from a man aged 45 to 65 with acute or convalescent COVID-19.

The V gene is TRBV4-2, the J gene TRBJ2-7, with 10 nucleotides matching TRBD2. Trimming removed 4 bases from V and 5 bases from J; junction bases left unmatched: 8. The CDR3 spans 15 residues. The V gene's germline CDR1 is LGHNA and CDR2 YNFKEQ. The CDR3 region has the DNA TGTGCCAGCAGCCCCCACCAGCGGGAGGGAGACGAGCAGTACTTC. Encoded protein: CASSPHQREGDEQYF.

There are a few counts of this clone. The CDR3 here is CASSSTGGSAYEQYF. The CDR3 DNA reads TGTGCCAGCAGCTCGACAGGGGGCAGCGCCTACGAGCAGTACTTC. V and J are TRBV7-2 and TRBJ2-7, with TRBD1 identical over 10 bases. V dropped 4 bases and J dropped 2; count of bases not matched to a gene: 5. This CDR3 has 15 residues. In germline, CDR1 is SGHTA, CDR2 FQGNSA. Combining the CDR3 with reference TRBV7-2 and TRBJ2-7 gives the whole variable domain GAGVSQSPSNKVTEKGKDVELRCDPISGHTALYWYRQSLGQGLEFLIYFQGNSAPDKSGLPSDRFSAERTGGSVSTLTIQRTQQEDSAVYLCASSSTGGSAYEQYFGPGTRLTVT.

The V call is TRBV4-3, the J call TRBJ2-7; 8 nucleotides match TRBD2. Germline values: CDR1 LGHNA, CDR2 YSLEER. The CDR3 covers 15 residues. The V gene end was trimmed by 0 bases and the J gene end by 5 bases; junction bases not matched to a gene: 6. CDR3 DNA: TGCGCCAGCAGCCAAGATCGGCGGGGGGCGCACGAGCAGTACTTC. Translating it yields CASSQDRRGAHEQYF.